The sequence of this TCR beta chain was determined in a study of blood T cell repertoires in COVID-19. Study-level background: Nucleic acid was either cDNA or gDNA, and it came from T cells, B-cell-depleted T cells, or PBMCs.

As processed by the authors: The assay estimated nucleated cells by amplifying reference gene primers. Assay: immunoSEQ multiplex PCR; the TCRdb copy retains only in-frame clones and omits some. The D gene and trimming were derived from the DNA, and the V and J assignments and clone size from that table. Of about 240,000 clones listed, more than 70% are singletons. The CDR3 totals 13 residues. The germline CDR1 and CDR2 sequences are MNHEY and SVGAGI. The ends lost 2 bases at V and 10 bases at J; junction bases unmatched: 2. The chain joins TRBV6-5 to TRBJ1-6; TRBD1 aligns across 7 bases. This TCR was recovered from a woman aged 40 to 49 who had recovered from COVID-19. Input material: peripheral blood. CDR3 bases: TGTGCCAGCAGTTACCCGACAGGGTCACCCCTCCACTTT. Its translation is CASSYPTGSPLHF.